This T cell receptor beta chain derives from a study of shared clonotypes between healthy human individuals. As for the study in general: The donor pool was made up of a couple of women and three men aged 18 to 49.

CD8 cells classed as naive were CD45RO-negative and positively selected for CCR7, excluding terminally differentiated effector memory CD45RA+ cells. Authors' analysis steps: Junction-only immunoSEQ sequences carried no quality scores, so filtering differed. Libraries were prepared by immunoSEQ multiplex PCR; TCRdb keeps only in-frame clonotypes and omits some of them. V and J calls and clone size are those listed in that table; D and trimming were worked out from the DNA. Of 700,000 to 950,000 clones in the sample, around 96% were seen once. The CDR3 covers 15 residues. CDR1 is SNHLY, CDR2 FYNNEI, per germline. Trimming cost V 3 bases and J 4 bases; bases outside gene matches: 6.

The sequenced sample was naive CD8+ T cells sorted from blood. This TCR came from a man aged 25-45 years in good health. The rearrangement uses TRBV2 and TRBJ2-7; 10 positions agree with TRBD1. CDR3 in DNA: TGTGCCAGCAGTGACTACCGGGACAGGGGTTACGAGCAGTACTTC. This codes for CASSDYRDRGYEQYF.